This T cell receptor beta chain was identified during a study of Ad26.COV2.S vaccination and SARS-CoV-2 variants. The treatment was: over 15 received Ad26.COV2.S at low or high dose, single or two shots; roughly five received placebo; per-sample allocation not given. Day 63 after the first vaccine or placebo injection was the time point for sampling. This CDR3 is built from 14 residues. V lost 4 bases, J lost 6 bases, and 9 bases stayed unmatched. In germline, CDR1 is SGDLS, CDR2 YYNGEE. Sequencing used immunoSEQ multiplex PCR; TCRdb keeps in-frame clones, though not all of them. The table has a few hundred thousand clones, more than 75% seen once; the top ten hold roughly 3.1%.

The source of this sequence is a person aged 18-65 years who received the Ad26.COV2.S COVID-19 vaccine or a placebo. V is TRBV9 and J is TRBJ1-2, with 7 bases identical to TRBD1. This sample comprised peripheral blood, obtained in a trial of Ad26.COV2.S vaccine versus placebo. The CDR3 here is CASSPKLTGNGYTF. In nucleotides, the CDR3 is TGTGCCAGCAGCCCGAAGTTGACAGGGAATGGCTACACCTTC. The full variable domain, in which reference TRBV9 and TRBJ1-2 provide the parts outside the CDR3, is DSGVTQTPKHLITATGQRVTLRCSPRSGDLSVYWYQQSLDQGLQFLIQYYNGEERAKGNILERFSAQQFPDLHSELNLSSLELGDSALYFCASSPKLTGNGYTFGSGTRLTVV.